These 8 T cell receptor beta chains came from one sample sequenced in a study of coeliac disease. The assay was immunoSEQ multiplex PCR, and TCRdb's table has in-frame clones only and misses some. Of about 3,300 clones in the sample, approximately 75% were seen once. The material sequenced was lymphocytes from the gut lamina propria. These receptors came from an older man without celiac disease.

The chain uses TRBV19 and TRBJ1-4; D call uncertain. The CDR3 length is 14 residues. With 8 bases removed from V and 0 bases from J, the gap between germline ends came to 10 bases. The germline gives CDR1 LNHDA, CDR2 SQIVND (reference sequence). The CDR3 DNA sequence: TGTGCCAGTGCCGGGTATGCAACTAATGAAAAACTGTTTTTT. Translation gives CASAGYATNEKLFF.

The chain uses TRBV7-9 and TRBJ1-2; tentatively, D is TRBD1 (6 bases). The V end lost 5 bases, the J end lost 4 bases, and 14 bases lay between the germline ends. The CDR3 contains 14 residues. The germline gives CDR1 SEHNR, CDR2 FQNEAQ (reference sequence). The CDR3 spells CASSQSRTVYGYTF. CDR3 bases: TGTGCCAGCAGCCAGAGTAGGACAGTCTATGGCTACACCTTC.

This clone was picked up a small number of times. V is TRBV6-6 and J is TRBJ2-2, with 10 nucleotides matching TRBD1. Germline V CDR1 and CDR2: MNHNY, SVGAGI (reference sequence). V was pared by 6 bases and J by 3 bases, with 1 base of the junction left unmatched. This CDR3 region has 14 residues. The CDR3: CASRGTGDTGELFF. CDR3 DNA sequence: TGTGCCAGCAGGGGGACAGGGGACACCGGGGAGCTGTTTTTT.

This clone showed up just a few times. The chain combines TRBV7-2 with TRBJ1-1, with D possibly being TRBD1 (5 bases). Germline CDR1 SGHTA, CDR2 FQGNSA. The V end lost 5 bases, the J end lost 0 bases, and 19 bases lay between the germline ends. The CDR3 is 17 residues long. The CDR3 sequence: CASSPRPEQVMNTEAFF. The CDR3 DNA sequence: TGTGCCAGCAGCCCACGTCCCGAACAGGTTATGAACACTGAAGCTTTCTTT.

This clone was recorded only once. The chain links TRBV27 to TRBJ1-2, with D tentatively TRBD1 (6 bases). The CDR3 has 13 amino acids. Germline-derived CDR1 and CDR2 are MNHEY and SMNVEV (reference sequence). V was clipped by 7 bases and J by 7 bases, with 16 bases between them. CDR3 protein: CASKRQDAGGYTF. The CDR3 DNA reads TGTGCCAGCAAGAGACAGGACGCGGGTGGCTACACCTTC.

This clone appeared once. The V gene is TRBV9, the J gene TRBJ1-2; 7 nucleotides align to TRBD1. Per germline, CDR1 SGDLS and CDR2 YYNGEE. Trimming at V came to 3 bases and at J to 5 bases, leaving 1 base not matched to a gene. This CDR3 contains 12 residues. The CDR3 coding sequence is TGTGCCAGCAGCGCACAGGGGTATGGCTACACCTTC. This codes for CASSAQGYGYTF. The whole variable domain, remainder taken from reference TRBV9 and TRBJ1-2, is DSGVTQTPKHLITATGQRVTLRCSPRSGDLSVYWYQQSLDQGLQFLIQYYNGEERAKGNILERFSAQQFPDLHSELNLSSLELGDSALYFCASSAQGYGYTFGSGTRLTVV.

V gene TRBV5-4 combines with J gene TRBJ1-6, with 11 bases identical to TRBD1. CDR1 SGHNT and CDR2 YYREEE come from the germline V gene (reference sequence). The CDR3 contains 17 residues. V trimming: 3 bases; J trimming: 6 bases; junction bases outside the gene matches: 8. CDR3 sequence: CASSSHAGTGGNSPLHF. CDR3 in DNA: TGTGCCAGCAGCTCACATGCCGGGACAGGGGGTAATTCACCCCTCCACTTT. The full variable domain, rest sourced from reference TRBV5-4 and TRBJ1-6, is ETGVTQSPTHLIKTRGQQVTLRCSSQSGHNTVSWYQQALGQGPQFIFQYYREEENGRGNFPPRFSGLQFPNYSSELNVNALELDDSALYLCASSSHAGTGGNSPLHFGNGTRLTVT.

CDR3 in DNA: TGTGCCAGCAGCCGTAGCGGGGGTCAAGAGACCCAGTACTTC. It yields the protein CASSRSGGQETQYF. This sequence joins TRBV7-2 and TRBJ2-5, with 9 bases fitting TRBD2. Trimming removed 5 bases from V and 2 bases from J; junction bases left unmatched: 3. The CDR3 runs 14 residues. The germline V gene has CDR1 SGHTA and CDR2 FQGNSA.